Below are 29 T cell receptor beta chains sequenced from a single sample in a study of T cells in women clearing cervical HPV infection. Sequencing used immunoSEQ multiplex PCR; TCRdb keeps in-frame clones, though not all of them. Seen in this sample are around 20,000 clones; the ten most common clones hold 13% to 15%. The sample consisted of blood buffy coat. Every receptor here comes from a woman between 18 and 75 years old with a cervical HPV16 infection that either progressed to CIN3+ or cleared (not recorded which).

A remark on this clone: The CDR3 extends 3 residues past the end of the read, so its final part is completed from the germline J gene. The chain combines TRBV20-1 with TRBJ1-6; TRBD1 is a possible D gene (5 bases). This CDR3 is 15 amino acids long. Trimming stripped 6 bases from V and 4 bases from J, with 16 bases between. Germline V CDR1 and CDR2: DFQATT, SNEGSKA (reference sequence). CDR3 DNA, as far as it was read: TGCAGTGCCAACCCGCAGGGATTATATAATTCACCC. Translation: CSANPQGLYNSP. The full CDR3 protein reads CSANPQGLYNSPLHF.

In regard to this clone: The read halts 3 residues ahead of the CDR3 end, with the missing end drawn from the germline J gene. J is TRBJ1-2 and V is TRBV24-1; no definite D call. V was trimmed by 4 bases and J by 5 bases, leaving 19 bases between them. CDR1 KGHDR and CDR2 SFDVKD come from the germline V gene. The CDR3 has 16 residues. The sequenced CDR3 bases are TGTGCCACCAGTGACCCTATAACTCAGGTCGCGTATGGC. Protein: CATSDPITQVAYG. The whole CDR3 protein reads CATSDPITQVAYGYTF.

As regards this clone: Read data end 3 residues before the CDR3 end; the end is taken from the germline J gene. The J gene is TRBJ2-7, the V gene TRBV5-1, with TRBD2 matching over 7 bases. V shed 1 base and J 5 bases; nucleotides not matched to a gene: 6. The CDR3 runs to 14 residues. In germline, CDR1 is SGHRS, CDR2 YFSETQ. The CDR3 sequence is CASSLYGLDNEQYF. The part of the CDR3 DNA that was read is TGCGCCAGCAGCTTGTACGGACTAGATAACGAG.

As to this clone: The read terminates 3 residues ahead of where the CDR3 ends, so the germline J gene completes it. J is TRBJ1-1 and V is TRBV2; tentative D call: TRBD1 (6 bases). This CDR3 contains 13 residues. V lost 6 bases to trimming and J lost 5 bases, with 13 bases between them. Per germline, CDR1 SNHLY and CDR2 FYNNEI. CDR3 bases read: TGTGCCAGCAGACGAACAGGGCGGACTGAA. Residues: CASRRTGRTE. The CDR3, in full, reads CASRRTGRTEAFF.

Regarding this clone: The read terminates 3 residues ahead of where the CDR3 ends, so the germline J gene completes it. The chain employs TRBV28 and TRBJ2-5; tentative D call: TRBD1 (6 bases). The CDR3 extends over 14 amino acids. The V end lost 3 bases, the J end lost 5 bases, and 13 bases lay between the germline ends. The V gene's germline CDR1 is MDHEN and CDR2 SYDVKM. This CDR3 is CASSFQDSAETQYF. The CDR3 bases that were read are TGTGCCAGCAGTTTTCAGGACAGTGCGGAGACC.

As to this clone: The read is 3 residues too short to cover the CDR3 end, so that end is filled in from the germline J gene. The J gene is TRBJ1-2, the V gene TRBV5-1, with D uncertain. CDR3 size: 15 residues. The germline gives CDR1 SGHRS, CDR2 YFSETQ. The V end lost 1 base, the J end lost 1 base, and 11 bases lay between the germline ends. The covered CDR3 bases are TGCGCCAGCAGCTTGACAGCCTTGCTTAACTATGGC. This sequence encodes CASSLTALLNYG. The complete CDR3 protein is CASSLTALLNYGYTF.

A remark on this clone: The CDR3 is cut off 3 residues early in the read; its end comes from the germline J gene. This chain links TRBV5-4 with TRBJ2-7; 7 nucleotides match TRBD1. The germline CDR1 and CDR2 sequences are SGHNT and YYREEE (reference sequence). This CDR3 contains 14 residues. J gave up 3 bases and V 0 bases, and 3 bases lay outside the gene matches. CDR3 sequence reads: CASSLEAGGYEQYF. Incomplete CDR3 DNA: TGTGCCAGCAGCTTGGAGGCAGGGGGCTACGAG.

Note on this clone: The read gets to within 3 residues of the CDR3 end, and the germline J gene fills in the rest. This chain links TRBV10-3 with TRBJ1-2; 7 bases fit TRBD1. The CDR3 covers 14 residues. The germline V gene encodes CDR1 ENHRY and CDR2 SYGVKD. The DNA read from the CDR3 is TGTGCCATCAGTGAGTCCGGACAGGTTATTGCC. As protein: CAISESGQVIA. The full CDR3 reads CAISESGQVIAYTF.

To note about this clone: The DNA ends 3 residues before the CDR3 does, and the rest of the CDR3 is filled in from the germline J gene. The rearrangement links TRBV18 to TRBJ1-2; TRBD1 agrees at 7 bases. Germline V CDR1 and CDR2: KGHSH, LQKENI. This CDR3 comprises 14 residues. The CDR3 bases that were read are TGTGCCAGCTCACCAAATGGGGACAGTTCGGGC. It is translated as CASSPNGDSSG. The whole CDR3 protein is CASSPNGDSSGYTF.

Comment on this clone: The observed sequence ends 3 residues before the CDR3 terminus, with the missing tail filled in from the germline J gene. J is TRBJ2-7 and V is TRBV9; perhaps TRBD1 as D (5 bases). This CDR3 is 15 amino acids long. In germline, CDR1 is SGDLS, CDR2 YYNGEE. V lost 0 bases and J lost 2, with 12 bases in between. The covered CDR3 bases are TGTGCCAGCAGCGTAGGCCCAGGGTCTGCCTACGAG. Protein: CASSVGPGSAYE. The whole CDR3 is CASSVGPGSAYEQYF.

Concerning this clone: The read ends 3 residues early relative to the CDR3; the germline J gene fills the gap. This chain connects TRBV7-9 to TRBJ2-2, with D uncertain. V dropped 8 bases and J dropped 1 base, with 8 bases sitting between them. The CDR3 has 13 amino acids. Germline V gene data show CDR1 as SEHNR and CDR2 as FQNEAQ (reference sequence). CDR3 in amino acids: CASQTRNTGELFF. Incomplete CDR3 DNA: TGTGCCAGCCAGACAAGGAACACCGGGGAG.

As to this clone: The CDR3 is cut off 3 residues early in the read; its end comes from the germline J gene. The J gene is TRBJ2-1, the V gene TRBV10-3, with 10 bases lining up with TRBD1. Germline-derived CDR1 and CDR2 are ENHRY and SYGVKD. This CDR3 region has 15 residues. The V gene end was trimmed by 6 bases and the J gene end by 3 bases; junction bases not matched to a gene: 5. This CDR3 reads CAISEDRGDYNEQFF. CDR3 DNA (partial): TGTGCCATCAGCGAGGACAGGGGGGACTACAATGAG.

Details on this clone: The read falls 3 residues short of the CDR3 end, and the missing part is taken from the germline J gene. V is TRBV5-6 and J is TRBJ2-3; D might be TRBD1 (6 bases). With 4 bases removed from V and 7 bases from J, the gap between germline ends came to 16 bases. Germline CDR1 reads SGHDT; CDR2 reads YYEEEE. This CDR3 spans 14 amino acids. The sequenced part of the CDR3 DNA is TGTGCCAGCAGCATCAGACAGGTCTTGCATACG. Amino acids: CASSIRQVLHT. The CDR3 in full is CASSIRQVLHTQYF.

With regard to this clone: The read halts 3 residues ahead of the CDR3 end, with the missing end drawn from the germline J gene. This chain joins TRBV9 and TRBJ2-5, with TRBD2 matching over 7 bases. With V trimmed by 4 bases and J by 5 bases, 8 bases remained unmatched. The CDR3 contains 14 residues. The V gene's germline CDR1 is SGDLS and CDR2 YYNGEE. The CDR3 bases that were read are TGTGCCAGCAGCTTAAGCGGGACTGGGGAGACC. Protein: CASSLSGTGET. The whole CDR3 region reads CASSLSGTGETQYF.

A remark on this clone: The read finishes 3 residues shy of the CDR3 end, and the germline J gene is used to complete it. The rearrangement links TRBV12-3 or TRBV12-4 to TRBJ2-3; D is possibly TRBD2 (6 bases). This CDR3 comprises 17 residues. V lost 4 bases and J 1 base, leaving 18 bases between the germline ends. The part of the CDR3 DNA that was read is TGTGCCAGCAGTTCCAATCCGGGACTCGTGCGCACAGATACG. This encodes CASSSNPGLVRTDT. The full CDR3 reads CASSSNPGLVRTDTQYF.

On this clone itself: The read stops 3 residues short of the end of the CDR3; the missing end is completed from the germline J gene. The chain is built from TRBV6-2 or TRBV6-3 and TRBJ1-1; D is undetermined. Trimming removed 2 bases at V and 0 bases at J, with 4 bases between. CDR3 size: 13 residues. Germline V gene lookup returns CDR1 MNHEY and CDR2 SVGEGT. CDR3 bases read: TGTGCCAGCAGTTACGCGATGAACACTGAA. Protein: CASSYAMNTE. The CDR3, in full, reads CASSYAMNTEAFF.

This clone is identified as medium-sized (0.01 to 0.1%) from frequency. The read falls 3 residues short of the CDR3 end, and the missing part is taken from the germline J gene. The chain employs TRBV20-1 and TRBJ2-3; 7 positions agree with TRBD1. Germline-derived CDR1 and CDR2 are DFQATT and SNEGSKA (reference sequence). The CDR3 sequence is 16 residues long. V lost 3 bases to trimming and J lost 4 bases; unmatched junction nucleotides: 13. CDR3: CSARAPTGLGPDTQYF. The CDR3 bases that were read are TGCAGTGCTAGGGCCCCGACAGGGTTGGGACCAGATACG.

Note on this clone: The CDR3 end lies 3 residues beyond the end of the read and is filled in from the germline J gene. V and J are TRBV18 and TRBJ2-2, with D possibly TRBD1 on 5 matching bases. The germline gives CDR1 KGHSH, CDR2 LQKENI. This CDR3 has 15 amino acids. V dropped 2 bases and J dropped 2 bases, with 9 bases sitting between them. The sequenced part of the CDR3 DNA is TGTGCCAGCTCACCAATCCAGGGAAACACCGGGGAG. Residues: CASSPIQGNTGE. The CDR3 reads in full as CASSPIQGNTGELFF. Combining the CDR3 with reference TRBV18 and TRBJ2-2 gives the whole variable domain NAGVMQNPRHLVRRRGQEARLRCSPMKGHSHVYWYRQLPEEGLKFMVYLQKENIIDESGMPKERFSAEFPKEGPSILRIQQVVRGDSAAYFCASSPIQGNTGELFFGEGSRLTVL.

Points on this clone: The read stops 3 residues short of the end of the CDR3; the missing end is completed from the germline J gene. The chain is built from TRBV7-9 and TRBJ1-1; D gene unclear. The CDR3 runs to 13 residues. Between the trimmed V and J ends, which lost 5 bases and 2 bases, there was a span of 9 bases. Germline V gives CDR1 SEHNR, CDR2 FQNEAQ (reference sequence). The CDR3 bases that were read are TGTGCCAGCAGCATTAGATTTAACACTGAA. Translating it yields CASSIRFNTE. The whole CDR3 protein reads CASSIRFNTEAFF.

A remark on this clone: The missing CDR3 end, 3 residues past where the read stops, is filled in from the germline J gene. The chain carries TRBV2 and TRBJ2-3; TRBD2 matches at 9 bases. The germline CDR1 and CDR2 sequences are SNHLY and FYNNEI. CDR3 size: 17 residues. Trimming removed 3 bases from V and 0 bases from J; junction bases left unmatched: 7. Incomplete CDR3 DNA: TGTGCCAGCAGTGAGTTGGCTAGCGGGGCTAGCACAGATACG. It translates to CASSELASGASTDT. The entire CDR3 reads CASSELASGASTDTQYF.

As regards this clone: Read data end 3 residues before the CDR3 end; the end is taken from the germline J gene. The chain couples TRBV19 to TRBJ1-5, with D possibly being TRBD1 (5 bases). Trimming pared 0 bases from V and 7 bases from J, leaving 16 bases between. The germline V gene has CDR1 LNHDA and CDR2 SQIVND (reference sequence). The length of the CDR3 is 16 residues. The CDR3 loop reads CASSIDSQGFRQPQHF. CDR3 DNA, as far as it was read: TGTGCCAGTAGTATAGATAGCCAGGGTTTCCGGCAGCCC.

As regards this clone: The read finishes 3 residues shy of the CDR3 end, and the germline J gene is used to complete it. The rearrangement links TRBV20-1 to TRBJ2-3; 11 bases are shared with TRBD1. The CDR3 is 16 residues long. J lost 6 bases, V lost 4 bases, and 12 bases had no gene match. Germline loops: CDR1 DFQATT, CDR2 SNEGSKA (reference sequence). The CDR3 sequence is CSATSYGQGAIDTQYF. Partial CDR3 DNA: TGCAGTGCTACGAGTTATGGACAGGGGGCCATTGATACG.

On this clone: With the read ending 3 residues before the CDR3 end, the germline J gene is used to fill in that end. The V call is TRBV7-9, the J call TRBJ2-2; 7 nucleotides align to TRBD1. V shed 5 bases and J 5 bases; nucleotides not matched to a gene: 8. This CDR3 comprises 15 residues. In germline, CDR1 is SEHNR, CDR2 FQNEAQ (reference sequence). The sequenced part of the CDR3 DNA is TGTGCCAGCAGCCTTGGGACAGCCTATACCGGGGAG. Translating gives CASSLGTAYTGE. The whole CDR3 reads CASSLGTAYTGELFF.

With regard to this clone: The read ends 3 residues early relative to the CDR3; the germline J gene fills the gap. The rearrangement links TRBV18 to TRBJ1-1, with TRBD1 matching 7 bases. Germline V gene lookup returns CDR1 KGHSH and CDR2 LQKENI. Trimming cost V 4 bases and J 1 base; bases outside gene matches: 6. This CDR3 is 15 amino acids long. The CDR3 DNA, read in part, is TGTGCCAGCTCACGTCCCGGGACAGCGAACACTGAA. This codes for CASSRPGTANTE. The CDR3 in full is CASSRPGTANTEAFF.

Comment on this clone: The CDR3 end is not reached by the read, which stops 3 residues before it; the germline J gene fills it in. The V and J genes are TRBV5-1 and TRBJ1-1; TRBD1 might be the D (5 bases). Germline V gene sequence: CDR1 SGHRS, CDR2 YFSETQ. V was cut by 4 bases and J by 4 bases, with 11 bases left in between. The CDR3 contains 13 residues. CDR3 amino acids: CASSVGEVTEAFF. CDR3 DNA, as far as it was read: TGCGCCAGCAGCGTAGGGGAGGTCACTGAA.

About this clone: The missing CDR3 end, 3 residues past where the read stops, is filled in from the germline J gene. The chain employs TRBV2 and TRBJ1-5, with 11 nucleotides matching TRBD1. Germline V gene data show CDR1 as SNHLY and CDR2 as FYNNEI. The trim removed 4 bases at V and 2 bases at J, leaving 1 base unmatched. The CDR3 covers 15 residues. The CDR3 sequence: CASSGDRGGNQPQHF. The CDR3 bases that were read are TGTGCCAGCAGTGGGGACAGGGGGGGCAATCAGCCC.

Points on this clone: Sequencing ends 3 residues short of the CDR3 end; the germline J gene provides the rest. The V call is TRBV5-6, the J call TRBJ1-1; 7 bases map to TRBD1. V lost 9 bases and J lost 2; bases outside the gene matches: 4. Germline CDR1 SGHDT, CDR2 YYEEEE. This CDR3 has 12 amino acids. The sequenced CDR3 bases are TGTGCCACCGGGACAGCAAACACTGAA. Amino acid sequence: CATGTANTE. The full CDR3 is CATGTANTEAFF. The full variable domain, completed using reference TRBV5-6 and TRBJ1-1, is DAGVTQSPTHLIKTRGQQVTLRCSPKSGHDTVSWYQQALGQGPQFIFQYYEEEERQRGNFPDRFSGHQFPNYSSELNVNALLLGDSALYLCATGTANTEAFFGQGTRLTVV.

CDR3 bases read: TGTGCCAGCAGCTTGACAGGGTTGAATGAC. Protein: CASSLTGLND. The whole CDR3 protein is CASSLTGLNDYTF. The V and J genes are TRBV7-2 and TRBJ1-2; 7 nucleotides align to TRBD1. The sequence runs out 3 residues before the end of the CDR3; the remainder is reconstructed from the germline J gene. Germline lookup yields CDR1 SGHTA and CDR2 FQGNSA. The CDR3 spans 13 residues. Full variable domain (missing parts from reference TRBV7-2 and TRBJ1-2): GAGVSQSPSNKVTEKGKDVELRCDPISGHTALYWYRQSLGQGLEFLIYFQGNSAPDKSGLPSDRFSAERTGGSVSTLTIQRTQQEDSAVYLCASSLTGLNDYTFGSGTRLTVV.

A word on this clone: The missing CDR3 end, 3 residues past where the read stops, is filled in from the germline J gene. V usage is TRBV4-1 and J usage is TRBJ1-4; 7 bases fit TRBD1. The trim removed 4 bases at V and 8 bases at J, leaving 10 bases unmatched. From germline, CDR1 is MGHRA and CDR2 YSYEKL. CDR3 size: 15 residues. CDR3 DNA, as far as it was read: TGCGCCAGCAGCCTTGACAGGGCGGTAAGGGAAAAA. It specifies CASSLDRAVREK. In full, the CDR3 reads CASSLDRAVREKLFF.